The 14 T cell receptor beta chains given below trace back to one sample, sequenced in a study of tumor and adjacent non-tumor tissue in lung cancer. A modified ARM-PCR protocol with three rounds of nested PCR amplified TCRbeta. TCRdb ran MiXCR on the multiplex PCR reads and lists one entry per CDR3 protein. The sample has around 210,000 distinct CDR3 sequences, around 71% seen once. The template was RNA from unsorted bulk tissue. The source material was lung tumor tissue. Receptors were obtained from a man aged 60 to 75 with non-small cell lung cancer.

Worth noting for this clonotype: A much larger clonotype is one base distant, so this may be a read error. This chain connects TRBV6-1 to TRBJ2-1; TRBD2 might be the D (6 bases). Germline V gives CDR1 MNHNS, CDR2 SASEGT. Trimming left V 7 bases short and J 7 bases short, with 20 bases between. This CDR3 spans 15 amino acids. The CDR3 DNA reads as TGTGCCAGCAATACTACTCCGGCGGGGAATAATGAGCAGTTCTTC. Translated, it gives CASNTTPAGNNEQFF.

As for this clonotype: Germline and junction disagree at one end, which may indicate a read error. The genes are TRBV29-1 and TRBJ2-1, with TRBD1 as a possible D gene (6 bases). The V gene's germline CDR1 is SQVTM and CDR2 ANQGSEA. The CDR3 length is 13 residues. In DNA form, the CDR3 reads TGCATCGTGGGGGCCAGCTCCTACAATGAGCAATTCTTC. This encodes CIVGASSYNEQFF.

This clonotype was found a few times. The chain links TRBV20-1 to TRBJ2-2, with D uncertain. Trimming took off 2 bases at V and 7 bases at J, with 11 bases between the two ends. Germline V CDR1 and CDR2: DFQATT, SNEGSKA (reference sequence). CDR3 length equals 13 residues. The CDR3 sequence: CSARRPGDGELFF. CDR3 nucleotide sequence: TGCAGTGCTAGACGCCCGGGTGACGGGGAGCTGTTTTTT.

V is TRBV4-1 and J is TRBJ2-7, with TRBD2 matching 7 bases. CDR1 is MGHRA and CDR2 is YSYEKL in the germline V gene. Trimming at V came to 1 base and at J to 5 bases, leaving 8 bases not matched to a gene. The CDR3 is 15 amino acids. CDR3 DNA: TGCGCCAGCAGCCAAGCAACCTGGACTAGTAACGAGCAGTACTTC. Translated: CASSQATWTSNEQYF.

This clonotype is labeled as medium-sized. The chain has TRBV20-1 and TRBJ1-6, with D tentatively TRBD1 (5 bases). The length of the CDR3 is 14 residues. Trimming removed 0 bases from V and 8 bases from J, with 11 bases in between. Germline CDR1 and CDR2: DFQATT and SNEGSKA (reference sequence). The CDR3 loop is CSARDGGTYSPLHF. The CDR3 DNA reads TGCAGTGCTAGAGATGGGGGGACCTATTCACCCCTCCACTTT.

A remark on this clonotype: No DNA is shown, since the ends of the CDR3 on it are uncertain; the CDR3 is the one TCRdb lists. CDR3 region: CASSEADVAGGTQNF. V and J are TRBV6-1 and TRBJ2-3; the table's D call TRBD2 went unverified against the DNA. The CDR3 numbers 15 amino acids, ends counted. Germline CDR1 MNHNS, CDR2 SASEGT.

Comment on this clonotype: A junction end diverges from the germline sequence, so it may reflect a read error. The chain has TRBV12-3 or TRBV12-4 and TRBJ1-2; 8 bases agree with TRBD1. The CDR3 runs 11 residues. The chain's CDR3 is CATRTGRVHTF. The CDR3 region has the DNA TGCGCCACCCGGACAGGGCGGGTCCACACCTTC.

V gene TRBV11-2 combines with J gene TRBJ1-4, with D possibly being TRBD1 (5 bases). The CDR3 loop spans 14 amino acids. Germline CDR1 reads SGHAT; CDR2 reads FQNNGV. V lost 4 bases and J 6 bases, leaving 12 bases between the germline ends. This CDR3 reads CASSSQARDEKLFF. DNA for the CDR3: TGTGCCAGCAGCTCACAGGCCAGGGATGAAAAACTGTTTTTT.

CDR3 amino acids: CASSYLSEAFF. For the CDR3, the DNA is TGTGCCAGCAGTTATCTCTCTGAAGCTTTCTTT. The V gene is TRBV28, the J gene TRBJ1-1; D not certain. Germline assignment: CDR1 MDHEN and CDR2 SYDVKM. V lost 4 bases and J lost 6, with 6 bases in between. The CDR3 extends over 11 amino acids.

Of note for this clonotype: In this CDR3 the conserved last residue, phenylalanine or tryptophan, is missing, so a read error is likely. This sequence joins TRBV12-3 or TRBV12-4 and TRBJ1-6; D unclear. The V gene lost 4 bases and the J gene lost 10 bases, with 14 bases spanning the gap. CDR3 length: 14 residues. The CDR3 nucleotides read TGTGCCAGCAGTTCCCGACTAGGCGGATCACCCCTCCACTCT. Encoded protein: CASSSRLGGSPLHS.

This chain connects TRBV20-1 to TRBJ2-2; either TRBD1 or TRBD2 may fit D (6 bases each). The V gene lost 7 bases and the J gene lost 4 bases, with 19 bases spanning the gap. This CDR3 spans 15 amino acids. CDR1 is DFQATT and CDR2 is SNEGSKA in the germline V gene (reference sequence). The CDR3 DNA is TGCAGTGTGACCGAGGGGGGCGCGGGCACCGGGGAGCTGTTTTTT. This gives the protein CSVTEGGAGTGELFF.

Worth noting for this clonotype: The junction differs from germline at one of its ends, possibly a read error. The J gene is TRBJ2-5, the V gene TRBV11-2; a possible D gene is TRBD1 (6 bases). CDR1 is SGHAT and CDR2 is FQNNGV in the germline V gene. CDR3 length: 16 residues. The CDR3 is CASSSTMWGPKETRYF. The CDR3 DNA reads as TGTGCAAGCAGCTCCACAATGTGGGGGCCAAAGGAGACCCGGTACTTC.

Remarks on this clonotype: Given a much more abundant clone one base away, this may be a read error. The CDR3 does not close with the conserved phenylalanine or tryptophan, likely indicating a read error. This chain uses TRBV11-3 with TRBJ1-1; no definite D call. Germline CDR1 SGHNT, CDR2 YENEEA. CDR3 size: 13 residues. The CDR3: CPSSFGVNTEAFL. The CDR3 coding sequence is TGTCCCAGCAGCTTCGGGGTGAACACTGAAGCTTTCCTT.

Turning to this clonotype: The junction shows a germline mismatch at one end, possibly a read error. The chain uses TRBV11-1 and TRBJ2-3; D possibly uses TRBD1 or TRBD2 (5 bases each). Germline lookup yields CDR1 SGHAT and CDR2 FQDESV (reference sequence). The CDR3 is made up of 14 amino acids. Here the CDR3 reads CANSPGEGTDTQYF. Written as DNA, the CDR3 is TGTGCCAACAGCCCCGGAGAGGGGACAGATACGCAGTATTTT.